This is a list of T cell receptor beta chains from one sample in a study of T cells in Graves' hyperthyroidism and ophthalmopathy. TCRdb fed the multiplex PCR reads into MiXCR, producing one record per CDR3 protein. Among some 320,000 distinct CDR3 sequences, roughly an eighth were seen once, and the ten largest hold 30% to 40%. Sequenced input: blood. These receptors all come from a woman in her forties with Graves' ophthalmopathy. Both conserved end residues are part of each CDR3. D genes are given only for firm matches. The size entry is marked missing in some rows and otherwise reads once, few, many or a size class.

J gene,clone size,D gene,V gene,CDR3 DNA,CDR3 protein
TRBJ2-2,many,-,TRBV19,TGTGCCAGTAGTACGACAATGAACACCGGGGAGCTGTTTTTT,CASSTTMNTGELFF
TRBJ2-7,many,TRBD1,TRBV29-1,TGCAGCGTTGTTTTGACAGGGGCGTTCTACGAGCAGTACTTC,CSVVLTGAFYEQYF
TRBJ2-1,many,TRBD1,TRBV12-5,TGTGCTAGTGGTTTGGTAGCTTTCGACAGGGGGTTTTCCTACAATGAGCAGTTCTTC,CASGLVAFDRGFSYNEQFF
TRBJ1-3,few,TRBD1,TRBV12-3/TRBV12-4,TGTGCCAGCAATCCGACAGGGGTGACAGGAAACACCATATATTTT,CASNPTGVTGNTIYF
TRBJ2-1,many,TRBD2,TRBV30,TGTGCCTGGGTGGGAGGGCCTAATGAGCAGTTCTTC,CAWVGGPNEQFF
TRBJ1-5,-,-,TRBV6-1,TGTGCCAGCAGAATGGGGGGGAGTCAGCCCCAGCATTTT,CASRMGGSQPQHF
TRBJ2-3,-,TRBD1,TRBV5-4,TGTGCCAGCAGCCCCTCAGGGGGCGATACGCAGTATTTT,CASSPSGGDTQYF
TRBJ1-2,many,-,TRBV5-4,TGTGCCAGCAGCTTGGGCAGGGGAACTGGCTACACCTTC,CASSLGRGTGYTF
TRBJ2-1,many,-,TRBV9,TGTGCCAGCAGCGTAAAATTGCAGGGCTCCTACAATGAGCAGTTCTTC,CASSVKLQGSYNEQFF
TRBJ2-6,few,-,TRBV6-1,TGTGCCAGCAGCGTAACAGGGGGGGCCTCCTCTGGGGCCAACGTCCTGACTTTC,CASSVTGGASSGANVLTF
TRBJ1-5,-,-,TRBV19,TGTGCCAGTAGTGCCAGGGATTTGAGCAATCAGCCCCAGCATTTT,CASSARDLSNQPQHF
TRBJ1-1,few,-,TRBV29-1,TGCAGCGTCGCATATCGGGGGCTTGCAGGCACTGAAGCTTTCTTT,CSVAYRGLAGTEAFF
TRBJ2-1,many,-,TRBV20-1,TGCAGTGCTTGGATCCCGCCCAACAATGAGCAGTTCTTC,CSAWIPPNNEQFF
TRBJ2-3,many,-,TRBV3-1,TGTGCCAGCAGCCAAGGGTGGGGGGGCACAGATACGCAGTATTTT,CASSQGWGGTDTQYF
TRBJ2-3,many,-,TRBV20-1,TGCAGTGCTAGAGATACAGATACGCAGTATTTT,CSARDTDTQYF
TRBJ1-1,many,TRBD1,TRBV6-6,TGTGCCAGCAGTTACGGGACAGGGAGCGCTGAAGCTTTCTTT,CASSYGTGSAEAFF
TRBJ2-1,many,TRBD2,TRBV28,TGTGCCAGCAGTTTAGGGGCTAGCGGCAATGAGCAGTTCTTC,CASSLGASGNEQFF
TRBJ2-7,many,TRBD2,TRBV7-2,TGTGCCAGCAGCTTAGAGCGGGGGCCTACCTACGAGCAGTACTTC,CASSLERGPTYEQYF
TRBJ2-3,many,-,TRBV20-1,TGCAGTGCAAACGTACCAGGGATGACAGATACGCAGTATTTT,CSANVPGMTDTQYF
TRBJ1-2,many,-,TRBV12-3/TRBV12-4,TGTGCCAGCAGTTCCGGCAGGACCTCAGGAGGCTACACCTTC,CASSSGRTSGGYTF
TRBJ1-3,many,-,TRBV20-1,TGCAGTGCTAGACGATTAGGAAACACCATATATTTT,CSARRLGNTIYF
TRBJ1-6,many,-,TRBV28,TGTGCCAGCAGTCTTAGGACAGTCAGCTCCTATAATTCACCCCTCCACTTT,CASSLRTVSSYNSPLHF
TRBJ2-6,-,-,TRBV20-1,TGCAGTGCTAGGGCCCAGAGCTCTGGGGCCAACGTCCTGACTTTC,CSARAQSSGANVLTF
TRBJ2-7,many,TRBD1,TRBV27,TGTGCCAGCAGTTTATCGATGGGACAGGTTCCCTACGAGCAGTACTTC,CASSLSMGQVPYEQYF
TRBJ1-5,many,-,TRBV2,TGTGCCAGCAGAGCCCCGGTAAGCAATCAGCCCCAGCATTTT,CASRAPVSNQPQHF
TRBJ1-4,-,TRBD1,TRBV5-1,TGCGCCAGCTCCGGGGACAGGGGGGCTGCAACTAATGAAAAACTGTTTTTT,CASSGDRGAATNEKLFF
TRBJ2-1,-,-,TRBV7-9,TGTGCCAGCAGCTCGGGGGTAGGGATCGGTGAGCAGTTCTTC,CASSSGVGIGEQFF
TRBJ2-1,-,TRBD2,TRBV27,TGTGCCAGCAGTCACCGACTAGCGGGATCCTTTATGTCGGTCAATGAGCAGTTCTTC,CASSHRLAGSFMSVNEQFF
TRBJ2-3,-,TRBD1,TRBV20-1,TGCAGTGCTCAGGACAGGGGCCGGTCGGGGAATACGCAGTATTTT,CSAQDRGRSGNTQYF
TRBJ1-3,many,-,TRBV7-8,TGTGCCAGCAGCCACAGCAGGGCTGGAAACACCATATATTTT,CASSHSRAGNTIYF